A single sample is the source of the 26 T cell receptor beta chains below, sequenced in a study of blood T cell repertoires in COVID-19 (dated by TCRdb to the early 2020s). Receptor amplification or capture employed the immunoSEQ multiplex PCR assay. This is the immuneACCESS table as TCRdb keeps it, with only in-frame sequences that have V and J called. A part of the clones is gone; compared with another copy, unresolved V genes explain less than half, and the rest is unexplained. The sample has about 81,000 clones on record, approximately 82% of them singletons. The ten largest make up less than 11% of the sample. The sequenced sample consisted of peripheral blood. The source is a man aged 55-75 years with acute or convalescent COVID-19.

V usage is TRBV18 and J usage is TRBJ2-2, with D perhaps TRBD1 (5 bases). The CDR3 has 18 residues. Per germline, CDR1 KGHSH and CDR2 LQKENI. Trimming removed 1 base from V and 7 bases from J, with 22 bases in between. CDR3 sequence (DNA): TGTGCCAGCTCACCACTTGCCTACGGCAGGGAAATCAGCGGGGAGCTGTTTTTT. Residues: CASSPLAYGREISGELFF.

This chain joins TRBV2 and TRBJ2-2; TRBD2 agrees at 11 bases. With V trimmed by 6 bases and J by 1 base, 4 bases remained unmatched. There are 16 residues in the CDR3. Germline V gives CDR1 SNHLY, CDR2 FYNNEI. CDR3 sequence: CASRRGTSGNTGELFF. The CDR3 DNA reads as TGTGCCAGCAGGAGGGGGACTAGCGGGAACACCGGGGAGCTGTTTTTT.

The chain has TRBV18 and TRBJ2-7; 10 positions agree with TRBD1. With 5 bases clipped from V and 0 bases from J, the junction kept 7 bases outside the gene matches. The CDR3 spans 16 residues. Germline values: CDR1 KGHSH, CDR2 LQKENI. CDR3: CASSSRQGATSYEQYF. CDR3 bases: TGTGCCAGCTCATCAAGACAGGGGGCAACCTCCTACGAGCAGTACTTC.

This clone was seen many times. The same CDR3 can be traced to other DNA sequences in this sample. This chain connects TRBV7-2 to TRBJ2-3; 8 nucleotides match TRBD2. The CDR3 has 17 amino acids. Trimming at V came to 2 bases and at J to 6 bases, leaving 13 bases not matched to a gene. CDR1 is SGHTA and CDR2 is FQGNSA in the germline V gene. CDR3 DNA: TGTGCCAGCAGCTTACCCCCTAGCGGGCTCAAGGGGGATACGCAGTATTTT. Encoded protein: CASSLPPSGLKGDTQYF.

This chain links TRBV6-5 with TRBJ1-2; 8 bases line up with TRBD1. Germline trimming cut 5 bases from V and 3 bases from J; bases unmatched to any gene: 5. The germline V gene encodes CDR1 MNHEY and CDR2 SVGAGI. There are 14 residues in the CDR3. The CDR3 DNA sequence: TGTGCCAGCAGTAACTACAGGGGGGACTATGGCTACACCTTC. As protein: CASSNYRGDYGYTF.

The CDR3 sequence: CASSNGQGSSPLHF. The CDR3 DNA is TGTGCCAGTAGTAACGGACAGGGGAGTTCACCCCTCCACTTT. The gene calls are TRBV19 and TRBJ1-6, with TRBD1 identical over 9 bases. Looked up from germline, CDR1 is LNHDA and CDR2 is SQIVND (reference sequence). CDR3 length equals 14 residues. Trimming took 4 bases from V and 9 from J; bases not matched to a gene: 4.

This chain links TRBV20-1 with TRBJ2-1, with a possible D match to TRBD2 (5 bases). This CDR3 has 11 amino acids. In germline, CDR1 is DFQATT, CDR2 SNEGSKA (reference sequence). Trimming removed 7 bases at V and 9 bases at J, with 13 bases between. CDR3 sequence: CSGTGSGEQFF. The CDR3 DNA reads TGCAGTGGTACGGGGTCTGGTGAGCAGTTCTTC.

The chain joins TRBV7-6 to TRBJ1-5, with TRBD1 identical over 10 bases. Germline assignment: CDR1 SGHVS and CDR2 FNYEAQ. This CDR3 contains 15 residues. J lost 4 bases, V lost 5 bases, and 5 bases had no gene match. The CDR3 DNA reads TGTGCCAGCAGCCCCGACAGGGGGCCTAATCAGCCCCAGCATTTT. This gives the protein CASSPDRGPNQPQHF.

CDR3 amino acids: CASSFDRAPAMEQYF. In DNA form, the CDR3 reads TGTGCCAGCAGCTTTGACAGGGCCCCCGCAATGGAGCAGTACTTC. The V call is TRBV7-6, the J call TRBJ2-7; TRBD1 aligns across 7 bases. This CDR3 contains 15 residues. V shed 3 bases and J 7 bases; nucleotides not matched to a gene: 12. Germline CDR1 is SGHVS and CDR2 is FNYEAQ.

The chain links TRBV11-2 to TRBJ2-1; D call uncertain. V gave up 1 base and J gave up 2 bases, with 9 bases separating them. CDR1 is SGHAT and CDR2 is FQNNGV in the germline V gene. The CDR3 is 15 residues long. This CDR3 is CASSLVESTYNEQFF. Here the CDR3 DNA reads TGTGCCAGCAGCTTAGTAGAGTCCACCTACAATGAGCAGTTCTTC.

This clone was observed a handful of times. The chain carries TRBV28 and TRBJ2-7; TRBD2 matches 7 bases. Looked up from germline, CDR1 is MDHEN and CDR2 is SYDVKM. This CDR3 region has 14 residues. Trimming took 6 bases from V and 2 from J; bases not matched to a gene: 7. The chain's CDR3 is CASSRGDGPYEQYF. For the CDR3, the DNA is TGTGCCAGCAGCCGGGGGGACGGACCCTACGAGCAGTACTTC.

The sample holds one count of this clone. The chain employs TRBV27 and TRBJ2-7; the D gene is possibly TRBD1 (8 bases). Germline CDR1 and CDR2: MNHEY and SMNVEV (reference sequence). V dropped 6 bases and J dropped 1 base, with 13 bases sitting between them. This CDR3 comprises 14 residues. Here the CDR3 reads CASSYRGGSYEQYF. Written as DNA, the CDR3 is TGTGCCAGCAGCTACAGGGGGGGATCCTACGAGCAGTACTTC.

The chain carries TRBV28 and TRBJ2-7; possible D gene TRBD1, 5 bases. Trimming shortened V by 4 bases and J by 4 bases, and 11 bases separated the two germline ends. The CDR3 totals 13 residues. CDR1 is MDHEN, CDR2 SYDVKM, per germline. The CDR3 spells CASSSGQEYEQYF. CDR3 in DNA: TGTGCCAGCAGTTCCGGACAAGAATACGAGCAGTACTTC.

The chain links TRBV6-2 or TRBV6-3 to TRBJ2-7; TRBD2 agrees at 7 bases. From germline, CDR1 is MNHEY and CDR2 SVGEGT. The CDR3 totals 14 residues. V shed 2 bases and J 2 bases; nucleotides not matched to a gene: 3. DNA for the CDR3: TGTGCCAGCAGTTACGGGGGAGGGACCTACGAGCAGTACTTC. Translated, it gives CASSYGGGTYEQYF.

V usage is TRBV7-2 and J usage is TRBJ2-2; 11 nucleotides match TRBD1. CDR1 is SGHTA, CDR2 FQGNSA, per germline. The length of the CDR3 is 15 residues. V shed 4 bases, J shed 8 bases, and the junction held 6 bases outside the gene matches. The CDR3 loop is CASSYGQGAKGELFF. CDR3 in DNA: TGTGCCAGCAGCTACGGACAGGGGGCTAAGGGGGAGCTGTTTTTT.

The rearrangement links TRBV7-2 to TRBJ2-1; D not resolved. Germline-derived CDR1 and CDR2 are SGHTA and FQGNSA. CDR3 size: 15 residues. The V end was cut by 5 bases, the J end by 0 bases, with 11 bases between. CDR3 amino acids: CASSPYPSSYNEQFF. Here the CDR3 DNA reads TGTGCCAGCAGCCCCTACCCCTCCTCCTACAATGAGCAGTTCTTC.

The chain links TRBV30 to TRBJ2-2; D is ambiguous. CDR3 length equals 13 residues. V lost 1 base and J 7 bases, leaving 10 bases between the germline ends. Germline V gene lookup returns CDR1 GTSNPN and CDR2 SVGIG (reference sequence). Here the CDR3 reads CAWSATISGELFF. CDR3 nucleotides: TGTGCCTGGAGTGCGACAATTAGCGGGGAGCTGTTTTTT.

V is TRBV11-2 and J is TRBJ2-7; D might be TRBD2 (5 bases). Trimming shortened V by 5 bases and J by 6 bases, and 14 bases separated the two germline ends. CDR1 and CDR2 from the germline V gene are SGHAT and FQNNGV. This CDR3 contains 13 residues. Here the CDR3 reads CASSTQLESEQYF. CDR3 DNA: TGTGCCAGCAGCACCCAACTAGAAAGCGAGCAGTACTTC.

The genes are TRBV6-5 and TRBJ1-2; D remains ambiguous. The V end was cut by 2 bases, the J end by 1 base, with 5 bases between. The CDR3 consists of 13 residues. Germline V gene data show CDR1 as MNHEY and CDR2 as SVGAGI. Here the CDR3 reads CASSYTSNYGYTF. The CDR3 region has the DNA TGTGCCAGCAGTTACACTAGTAACTATGGCTACACCTTC.

The rearrangement uses TRBV5-1 and TRBJ2-7; D might be TRBD2 (7 bases). With 0 bases removed from V and 4 bases from J, the gap between germline ends came to 11 bases. Germline loops: CDR1 SGHRS, CDR2 YFSETQ. This CDR3 has 14 amino acids. The CDR3 is CASSLEGGQYEQYF. The CDR3 DNA follows: TGCGCCAGCAGCTTGGAGGGGGGGCAGTACGAGCAGTACTTC.

The chain has TRBV6-5 and TRBJ2-1; D ambiguous. The CDR3 totals 13 residues. The V end lost 5 bases, the J end lost 3 bases, and 8 bases lay between the germline ends. Germline CDR1 reads MNHEY; CDR2 reads SVGAGI. The CDR3 reads CASSPPGYNEQFF. CDR3 in DNA: TGTGCCAGCAGTCCACCAGGCTACAATGAGCAGTTCTTC.

The genes are TRBV20-1 and TRBJ1-2; TRBD1 might be the D (5 bases). This CDR3 comprises 18 residues. Looked up from germline, CDR1 is DFQATT and CDR2 is SNEGSKA (reference sequence). Deletions cut 3 bases from V and 0 bases from J, with 23 bases between. Here the CDR3 DNA reads TGCAGTGCTAGTGTTTGGGGGGTGTCGACAGAAGCTAACTATGGCTACACCTTC. It encodes CSASVWGVSTEANYGYTF.

The chain combines TRBV19 with TRBJ1-2, with 9 bases identical to TRBD1. The CDR3 has 16 residues. V gave up 3 bases and J gave up 8 bases; unmatched junction bases: 13. Germline CDR1 reads LNHDA; CDR2 reads SQIVND (reference sequence). The chain's CDR3 is CASSIPTGGGDRGYTF. The DNA for the CDR3 is TGTGCCAGTAGTATCCCCACAGGGGGCGGTGACAGGGGCTACACCTTC.

The chain has TRBV5-1 and TRBJ1-6; 7 bases are a match to TRBD1. The junction had 8 bases not matched to a gene; V was cut back by 4 bases and J by 7 bases. CDR1 is SGHRS, CDR2 YFSETQ, per germline. This CDR3 has 15 residues. CDR3 in amino acids: CASSEGGSGNSPLHF. The CDR3 bases are TGCGCCAGCAGCGAAGGGGGCTCAGGAAATTCACCCCTCCACTTT.

The chain combines TRBV6-5 with TRBJ1-2, with D hard to call. Germline V gives CDR1 MNHEY, CDR2 SVGAGI. The V end lost 2 bases, the J end lost 7 bases, and 11 bases lay between the germline ends. The CDR3 contains 13 residues. CDR3 amino acids: CASSYREESGYTF. The DNA of the CDR3 is TGTGCCAGCAGTTACAGGGAGGAGAGTGGCTACACCTTC.

The chain uses TRBV9 and TRBJ2-2; 11 nucleotides align to TRBD1. This CDR3 region has 17 residues. Looked up from germline, CDR1 is SGDLS and CDR2 is YYNGEE. V gave up 4 bases and J gave up 5 bases; unmatched junction bases: 10. This chain's CDR3 is CASSPSGTGGRTGELFF. In DNA, the CDR3 is TGTGCCAGCAGCCCCTCCGGGACAGGGGGTCGTACCGGGGAGCTGTTTTTT. Based on the CDR3 plus reference TRBV9 and TRBJ2-2, the full variable domain is DSGVTQTPKHLITATGQRVTLRCSPRSGDLSVYWYQQSLDQGLQFLIQYYNGEERAKGNILERFSAQQFPDLHSELNLSSLELGDSALYFCASSPSGTGGRTGELFFGEGSRLTVL.